A selection of T cell receptor beta chains follows, all from one sample in a study of vaccination effects on CD4 cells after COVID-19. Measured with immunoSEQ multiplex PCR; TCRdb has only the in-frame clones, and not every one. This sample has about 73,000 clones, with roughly 73% found just once. Their antigen targets remain unknown. The sequencing used CD4+ T cells from PBMCs cultured without peptide, collected after COVID-19 vaccination. These receptors were collected from a human donor who received a COVID-19 vaccine. Both conserved end residues are part of each CDR3. D genes are given only for firm matches. Expanded clones are given a class, and other clones once, few, many or no size at all.

v_call: TRBV6-5
j_call: TRBJ1-1
d_call: TRBD1
cdr3_length: 16
clone_size: .
cdr3_aa: CASSSFLGQGSTEAFF
cdr3_nt: TGTGCCAGCAGTTCCTTCCTAGGACAGGGTTCCACTGAAGCTTTCTTT

v_call: TRBV5-1
j_call: TRBJ1-4
d_call: TRBD1
cdr3_length: 15
clone_size: .
cdr3_aa: CASSWTGAHNEKLFF
cdr3_nt: TGCGCCAGCAGCTGGACAGGGGCCCACAATGAAAAACTGTTTTTT

v_call: TRBV6-5
j_call: TRBJ1-2
d_call: .
cdr3_length: 13
clone_size: .
cdr3_aa: CASRPGLPYGYTF
cdr3_nt: TGTGCCAGCAGACCAGGGCTGCCCTATGGCTACACCTTC

v_call: TRBV19
j_call: TRBJ2-5
d_call: .
cdr3_length: 12
clone_size: .
cdr3_aa: CASSIERETQYF
cdr3_nt: TGTGCCAGTAGTATAGAGCGGGAGACCCAGTACTTC

v_call: TRBV29-1
j_call: TRBJ1-2
d_call: .
cdr3_length: 13
clone_size: .
cdr3_aa: CSVVGQGQGGYTF
cdr3_nt: TGCAGCGTTGTGGGGCAGGGACAAGGTGGCTACACCTTC

v_call: TRBV9
j_call: TRBJ1-1
d_call: .
cdr3_length: 13
clone_size: .
cdr3_aa: CASSVVQGGEAFF
cdr3_nt: TGTGCCAGCAGCGTAGTCCAGGGTGGTGAAGCTTTCTTT

v_call: TRBV6-5
j_call: TRBJ1-1
d_call: .
cdr3_length: 14
clone_size: .
cdr3_aa: CAISPWGLNTEAFF
cdr3_nt: TGTGCCATCAGCCCGTGGGGCCTTAACACTGAAGCTTTCTTT

v_call: TRBV19
j_call: TRBJ1-2
d_call: .
cdr3_length: 14
clone_size: .
cdr3_aa: CASSETETYYGYTF
cdr3_nt: TGTGCCAGTAGTGAGACGGAGACCTACTATGGCTACACCTTC

v_call: TRBV29-1
j_call: TRBJ1-2
d_call: .
cdr3_length: 13
clone_size: .
cdr3_aa: CSVDTHSTYGYTF
cdr3_nt: TGCAGCGTTGATACCCACAGTACTTATGGCTACACCTTC

v_call: TRBV18
j_call: TRBJ2-5
d_call: TRBD2
cdr3_length: 13
clone_size: .
cdr3_aa: CASTRGNQETQYF
cdr3_nt: TGTGCCAGCACGCGGGGGAACCAAGAGACCCAGTACTTC

v_call: TRBV9
j_call: TRBJ1-1
d_call: .
cdr3_length: 15
clone_size: .
cdr3_aa: CASSVVRTANTEAFF
cdr3_nt: TGTGCCAGCAGCGTAGTTAGGACAGCGAACACTGAAGCTTTCTTT

v_call: TRBV5-1
j_call: TRBJ2-1
d_call: TRBD1
cdr3_length: 16
clone_size: .
cdr3_aa: CASSRGRDRPLGEQFF
cdr3_nt: TGCGCCAGCAGCCGAGGCAGGGACAGGCCCCTTGGTGAGCAGTTCTTC

v_call: TRBV13
j_call: TRBJ2-3
d_call: TRBD1
cdr3_length: 15
clone_size: .
cdr3_aa: CASGYRDRGADTQYF
cdr3_nt: TGTGCCAGTGGATACCGGGACAGGGGGGCAGATACGCAGTATTTT

v_call: TRBV7-9
j_call: TRBJ1-2
d_call: TRBD1
cdr3_length: 15
clone_size: .
cdr3_aa: CASSSHTTGSYGYTF
cdr3_nt: TGTGCCAGCAGCTCTCACACGACAGGGAGCTATGGCTACACCTTC

v_call: TRBV24-1
j_call: TRBJ2-3
d_call: .
cdr3_length: 13
clone_size: .
cdr3_aa: CATSDASGDTQYF
cdr3_nt: TGTGCCACCAGTGATGCCTCGGGAGATACGCAGTATTTT

v_call: TRBV6-5
j_call: TRBJ1-2
d_call: .
cdr3_length: 13
clone_size: .
cdr3_aa: CASRSPGSYGYTF
cdr3_nt: TGTGCCAGCAGATCCCCCGGTTCCTATGGCTACACCTTC

v_call: TRBV3-1/TRBV3-2
j_call: TRBJ2-6
d_call: .
cdr3_length: 13
clone_size: .
cdr3_aa: CASSFGQRDVLTF
cdr3_nt: TGTGCCAGCAGTTTCGGACAGAGGGACGTCCTGACTTTC

v_call: TRBV18
j_call: TRBJ2-6
d_call: .
cdr3_length: 15
clone_size: .
cdr3_aa: CASSPSTSGANVLTF
cdr3_nt: TGTGCCAGCTCACCAAGTACCTCGGGGGCCAACGTCCTGACTTTC

v_call: TRBV7-2
j_call: TRBJ2-5
d_call: .
cdr3_length: 11
clone_size: .
cdr3_aa: CASSFLETQYF
cdr3_nt: TGTGCCAGCAGCTTTTTGGAGACCCAGTACTTC

v_call: TRBV13
j_call: TRBJ1-2
d_call: TRBD1
cdr3_length: 15
clone_size: many
cdr3_aa: CASSLFRDRYYGYTF
cdr3_nt: TGTGCCAGCAGCTTATTTAGGGACAGATACTATGGCTACACCTTC

v_call: TRBV5-1
j_call: TRBJ2-1
d_call: .
cdr3_length: 15
clone_size: .
cdr3_aa: CASSLYTVPRNEQFF
cdr3_nt: TGCGCCAGCAGCTTGTATACAGTTCCTCGGAATGAGCAGTTCTTC

v_call: TRBV6-1
j_call: TRBJ1-6
d_call: TRBD1
cdr3_length: 21
clone_size: .
cdr3_aa: CASSEFPATIQGSSYNSPLHF
cdr3_nt: TGTGCCAGCAGTGAATTCCCCGCCACAATACAGGGGAGCTCCTATAATTCACCCCTCCACTTT

v_call: TRBV19
j_call: TRBJ1-1
d_call: .
cdr3_length: 14
clone_size: .
cdr3_aa: CASSREYTNTEAFF
cdr3_nt: TGTGCCAGTAGTAGGGAGTACACGAACACTGAAGCTTTCTTT

v_call: TRBV28
j_call: TRBJ2-5
d_call: TRBD1
cdr3_length: 14
clone_size: .
cdr3_aa: CASRGTGLGGTQYF
cdr3_nt: TGTGCCAGCAGGGGGACAGGGTTGGGCGGGACCCAGTACTTC

v_call: TRBV5-8
j_call: TRBJ2-5
d_call: .
cdr3_length: 14
clone_size: .
cdr3_aa: CASSFPAGAETQYF
cdr3_nt: TGTGCCAGCAGCTTCCCAGCGGGCGCCGAGACCCAGTACTTC

v_call: TRBV5-1
j_call: TRBJ2-3
d_call: TRBD1
cdr3_length: 15
clone_size: .
cdr3_aa: CASSVRDRGLDTQYF
cdr3_nt: TGCGCCAGCAGCGTCCGGGACAGGGGTCTAGATACGCAGTATTTT

v_call: TRBV5-1
j_call: TRBJ1-2
d_call: .
cdr3_length: 16
clone_size: once
cdr3_aa: CASSTQTGSIGDGYTF
cdr3_nt: TGCGCCAGCAGCACTCAAACAGGATCCATCGGGGATGGCTACACCTTC

v_call: TRBV5-6
j_call: TRBJ1-3
d_call: .
cdr3_length: 14
clone_size: .
cdr3_aa: CASSLARGGNTIYF
cdr3_nt: TGTGCCAGCAGCTTGGCTAGGGGCGGAAACACCATATATTTT

v_call: TRBV6-6
j_call: TRBJ1-4
d_call: TRBD1
cdr3_length: 17
clone_size: once
cdr3_aa: CASSPRDREVWGEKLFF
cdr3_nt: TGTGCCAGCAGTCCCCGGGACAGGGAGGTGTGGGGTGAAAAACTGTTTTTT

v_call: TRBV5-1
j_call: TRBJ2-1
d_call: .
cdr3_length: 15
clone_size: .
cdr3_aa: CASSLEGGLLNEQFF
cdr3_nt: TGCGCCAGCAGCTTGGAGGGGGGCCTTTTGAATGAGCAGTTCTTC